This entry concerns a single T cell receptor (beta chain). The antigen remains unidentified. Per germline, CDR1 MNHEY and CDR2 SMNVEV (reference sequence). CDR3 length: 17 residues. This record belongs to a study of human CD8 memory T cell subsets. Whole-study results and caveats: Stem-like memory and precursor exhausted T cells, unlike effector memory cells, were similarly highly diverse. Chao1-based estimation suggested that stem-like memory T cells exhibit greater diversity than precursor exhausted T cells.

Generation of TCR beta libraries used UMI-labeled 5' RACE. No DNA is given; TCRdb re-called the 5' RACE reads and lists each CDR3 protein once. In all, the sample yields fewer than 7,500 distinct CDR3 sequences. The specimen was CD8+ T cells from PBMCs. V usage is TRBV27 and J usage is TRBJ2-5; with no DNA, the TCRdb D assignment of TRBD2 cannot be verified. This sequence originates from a human donor in good health. CDR3 region: CASSSVPGLARQETQYF.